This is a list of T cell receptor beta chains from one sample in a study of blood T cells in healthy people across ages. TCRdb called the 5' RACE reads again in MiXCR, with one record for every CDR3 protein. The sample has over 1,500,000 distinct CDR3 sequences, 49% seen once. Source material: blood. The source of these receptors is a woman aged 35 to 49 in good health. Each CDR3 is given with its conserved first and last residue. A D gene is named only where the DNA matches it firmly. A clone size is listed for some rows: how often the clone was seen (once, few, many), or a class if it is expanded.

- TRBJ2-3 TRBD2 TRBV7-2 TGTGCCAGCAGCTTAGGAGCGGGAGCAGCAGATACGCAGTATTTT CASSLGAGAADTQYF
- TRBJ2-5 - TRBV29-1 TGCAGCGGCGCAGGGGGAGGATCTTCGGATGAGCAGTACTTC CSGAGGGSSDEQYF
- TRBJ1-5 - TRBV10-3 TGTGCCATCAGTGAAAAGGGTGGGGATGATCAGCCCCAGCATTTT CAISEKGGDDQPQHF
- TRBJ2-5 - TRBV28 TGTGCCAGCAGCCCAAGTCCATCGGGGTTGGGGACCCAGTACTTC CASSPSPSGLGTQYF
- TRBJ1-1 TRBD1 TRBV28 TGTGCCAGCAGTGCTCCGGACAGGAACACGGAAGCTTTCTTT CASSAPDRNTEAFF
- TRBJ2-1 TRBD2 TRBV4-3 TGCGCCAGCAGCCGATCTAGCGGGGGTTACAATGAGCAGTTCTTC CASSRSSGGYNEQFF
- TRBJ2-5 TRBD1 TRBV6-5 TGTGCCAGCAGAGTGACAGGGATGAAGACCCAGTACTTC CASRVTGMKTQYF
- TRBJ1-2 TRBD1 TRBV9 TGTGCCAGCAGCGCGGGGACAGTAGCTGGCCGTAACTATGGCTACACCTTC CASSAGTVAGRNYGYTF
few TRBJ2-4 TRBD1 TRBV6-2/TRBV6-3 TGTGCCAGCAGAGACCGGGACAGGGGTGTGGAAAACATTCAGTACTTC CASRDRDRGVENIQYF
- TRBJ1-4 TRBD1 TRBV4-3 TGCGCCTCCAGGGGGTGGGGGAGGGGACAACTGTTTTTT CASRGWGRGQLFF
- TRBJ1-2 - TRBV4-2 TGTGCCAGCAGCCTGGGGCAGGCCCTTAACTATGGCTACACCTTC CASSLGQALNYGYTF
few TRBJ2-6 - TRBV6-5 TGTGCCAGCAGACCCGGGCACTCTGGGGCCAACGTCCTGACTTTC CASRPGHSGANVLTF
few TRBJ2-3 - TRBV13 TGTGCCAGCAGCCTTGGACTGGATTCCACAGATACGCAGTATTTT CASSLGLDSTDTQYF
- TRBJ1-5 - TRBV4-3 TGCGCCAGCAGCCGAGATCCCACTCCCAATCAGCCCCAGCATTTT CASSRDPTPNQPQHF
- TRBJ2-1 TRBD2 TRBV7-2 TGTGCCAGCAGCTTTAAGAGCGGGGGGGCGAGTTTAGAGACCCAGTTCTTC CASSFKSGGASLETQFF
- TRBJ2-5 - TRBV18 TGTGCCAGCTCACCACCGTATCCGTCTAGCCAAGAGACCCAGTACTTC CASSPPYPSSQETQYF
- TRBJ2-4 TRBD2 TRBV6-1 TGTGCCAGCAGTGGGGGTATAGCGGGGGCCGGCGGAAAAAACATTCAGTACTTC CASSGGIAGAGGKNIQYF
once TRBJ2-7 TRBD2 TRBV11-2 TGTGCCAGCGGGGGTGGGCTAGCGGTTTCCTACGAGCAGTACTTC CASGGGLAVSYEQYF
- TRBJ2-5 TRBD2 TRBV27 TGTGCCAGCAGTTGGACTAGCGGGGGGGCAGAAGGAGGAGAGACCCAGTACTTC CASSWTSGGAEGGETQYF
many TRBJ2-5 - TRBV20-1 TGCAGTGCTAGAGTTGTCGCCGGGGAGACCCAGTACTTC CSARVVAGETQYF
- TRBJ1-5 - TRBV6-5 TGTGCCAGCAGTTACTCTAAGTTTACGAGTCAGCCCCAGCATTTT CASSYSKFTSQPQHF
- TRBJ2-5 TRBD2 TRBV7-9 TGTGCCAGCAGTTTAAGACTAGCGGGGGTAGAGACCCAGTACTTC CASSLRLAGVETQYF
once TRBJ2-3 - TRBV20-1 TGCAGTGCTAGATCCGTAACGGGGGATACGCAGTATTTT CSARSVTGDTQYF
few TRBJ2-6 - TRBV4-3 TGCGCCAGCAGCCAACATAGACAGGTCTACTCTGGGGCCAACGTCCTGACTTTC CASSQHRQVYSGANVLTF
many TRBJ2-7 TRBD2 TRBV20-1 TGCAGTGCTAGTAATAGCGGGGGACTTTACGAGCAGTACTTC CSASNSGGLYEQYF
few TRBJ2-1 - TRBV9 TGTGCCAGCAGCGCCTCCGGGACAAGTCTGACTGAGCAGTTCTTC CASSASGTSLTEQFF
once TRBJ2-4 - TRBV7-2 TGTGCCAGCAGCGTACGGAGCGCCGAAAACATTCAGTACTTC CASSVRSAENIQYF
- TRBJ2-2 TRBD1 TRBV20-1 TGCAGTGCTAGAGTTCGGGACAGGGTCCCCGGGGAGCTGTTTTTT CSARVRDRVPGELFF
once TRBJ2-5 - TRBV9 TGTGCCAGCAGCGGGCCGGATGCGACCCAGTACTTC CASSGPDATQYF
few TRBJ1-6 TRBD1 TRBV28 TGTGCCAGCACCTGGGGGGACAGGATGGGACGATCACCCCTCCACTTT CASTWGDRMGRSPLHF